This T cell receptor (beta chain) is from a study of blood T cell repertoires in COVID-19. Study-level information: The study drew acute and convalescent COVID-19 samples from the United States, Italy and Spain. Sources were T cells, B-cell-depleted T cells, or PBMCs; the material itself was cDNA or gDNA.

Original data processing: Amplified reference gene primers provided the basis for estimating nucleated cell counts. Using immunoSEQ multiplex PCR, the repertoire was profiled, and TCRdb retains in-frame clones only, with some absent. The V and J calls and clone size were taken over from that table, and D and trimming were inferred from the DNA. Here the sample spans around 150,000 clones, about 86% being singletons. Germline loops: CDR1 SGDLS, CDR2 YYNGEE. Trimming left V 5 bases short and J 3 bases short, with 11 bases between. The CDR3 consists of 14 residues. This TCR was sampled from a woman of 80 years or more with acute or convalescent COVID-19. The chain links TRBV9 to TRBJ2-2, with a weak D call TRBD1 (5 bases). The sample comprised peripheral blood. The chain's CDR3 is CASRWTSDTGELFF. As DNA, the CDR3 is TGTGCCAGCAGATGGACATCTGACACCGGGGAGCTGTTTTTT.